This record covers a single T cell receptor beta chain. The CDR3 totals 15 residues. Between the trimmed V and J ends, which lost 0 bases and 5 bases, there was a span of 10 bases. Germline CDR1 reads SGHAT; CDR2 reads FQNNGV. This sample stems from a study of blood T cell repertoires in COVID-19. Study context: Samples taken during acute and convalescent COVID-19 were collected in the United States, Italy and Spain. T cells, B-cell-depleted T cells, or PBMCs supplied cDNA or gDNA.

Source study methods: Quantification of nucleated cells was approximated via reference gene primer amplification. Produced via immunoSEQ multiplex PCR; TCRdb's table is partial and in-frame only. V, J and clone size reflect that table, while D and trimming were determined from the DNA. In the table there are approximately 270,000 clones, 87% of which are singletons. The chain joins TRBV11-2 to TRBJ1-4; D is perhaps TRBD1 (6 bases). This clonotype originated in a man aged 18 to 29 with active or convalescent COVID-19. Sequenced material: peripheral blood. The CDR3 DNA sequence: TGTGCCAGCAGCTTAGATTTAGGGGGAAATGAAAAACTGTTTTTT. Translation: CASSLDLGGNEKLFF.